This T cell receptor beta chain comes out of a study of tumor-infiltrating lymphocytes in primary liver carcinoma. Whole-study results and caveats: Tumor-blood pairs (like tumor-adjacent pairs) overlapped less than tumor region pairs did. Found in all five tumor regions were only about 7-24% of top clones.

Deletions cut 9 bases from V and 4 bases from J, with 18 bases between. CDR3 length: 14 residues. In germline, CDR1 is MNHNY, CDR2 SVGAGI (reference sequence). Regarding this clonotype: The antigen is undetermined.

A constant-region primer primed TCR beta cDNA synthesis from 450 to 550 ng of total RNA. Slightly modified ARM-PCR with three nested multiplex PCR rounds yielded TCR beta libraries. In the first two PCR rounds, TRBV1-TRBV30 forward primers were paired with a C-beta reverse primer, and each round lasted 10 cycles. TCRdb re-called the multiplex PCR reads with MiXCR, one entry per CDR3 protein. The sample yields around 26,000 distinct CDR3 sequences, roughly four fifths seen once. Unsorted bulk tissue, roughly 20-32 mg of it, served as the source for co-extraction of RNA and DNA. The chain uses TRBV6-6 and TRBJ1-2; the D gene is possibly TRBD1 (5 bases). Sequencing was performed on liver tumor tissue from sampling region 3. The subset: tumor region T3, left-lateral pole. The receptor's source is a middle-aged man with primary liver carcinoma and hepatitis B virus infection. The CDR3 coding sequence is TGTGCCAGTTGTGACACGGGGGAGAGCTATGGCTACACCTTC. It is translated as CASCDTGESYGYTF.